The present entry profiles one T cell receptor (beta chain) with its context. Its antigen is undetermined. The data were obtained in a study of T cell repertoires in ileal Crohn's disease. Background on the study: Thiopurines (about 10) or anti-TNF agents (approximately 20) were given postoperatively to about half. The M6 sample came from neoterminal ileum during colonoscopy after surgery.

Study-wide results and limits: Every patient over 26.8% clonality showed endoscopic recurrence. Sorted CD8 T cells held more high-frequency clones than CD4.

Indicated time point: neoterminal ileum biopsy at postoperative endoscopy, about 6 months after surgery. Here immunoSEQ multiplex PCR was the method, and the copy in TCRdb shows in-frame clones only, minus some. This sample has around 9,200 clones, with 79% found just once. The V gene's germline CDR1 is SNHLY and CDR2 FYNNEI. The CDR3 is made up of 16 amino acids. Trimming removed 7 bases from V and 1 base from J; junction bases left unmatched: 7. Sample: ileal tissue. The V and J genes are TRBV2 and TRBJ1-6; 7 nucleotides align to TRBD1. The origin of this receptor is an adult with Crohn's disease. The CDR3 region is CASKETGESYNSPLHF. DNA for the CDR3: TGTGCCAGCAAAGAAACAGGGGAGTCCTATAATTCACCCCTCCACTTT.